The 10 T cell receptor beta chains in this list originate from one sample, sequenced in a study of CD8+CD57+ T cells in acquired aplastic anemia. Genomic DNA constituted the template upon which TCR beta VDJ and CDR3 profiling was performed. TCRdb analysed the reads with MiXCR anew, one entry per CDR3 protein. The table lists 100,000 to 150,000 distinct CDR3 sequences, 48% of them singletons. Sequencing used sorted CD4+, CD8+, or CD8+CD57+ T cells (not recorded which) from PBMCs. These receptor sequences come from a human donor in good health, serving as a control.

The chain uses TRBV2 and TRBJ2-3, with D unresolved. Between the trimmed V and J ends, which lost 6 bases and 2 bases, there was a span of 9 bases. This CDR3 spans 13 amino acids. Germline CDR1 and CDR2: SNHLY and FYNNEI. In DNA, the CDR3 is TGTGCCAGCAGCCCTGAGGTCACAGATACGCAGTATTTT. Its translation is CASSPEVTDTQYF.

The chain is built from TRBV2 and TRBJ2-3; either TRBD1 or TRBD2 may supply D (5 bases each). Deletions cut 1 base from V and 0 bases from J, with 11 bases between. The germline gives CDR1 SNHLY, CDR2 FYNNEI. CDR3 size: 16 residues. The CDR3 spells CASSEVRGTSTDTQYF. The CDR3 region has the DNA TGTGCCAGCAGTGAAGTTCGGGGCACTAGCACAGATACGCAGTATTTT.

This clonotype was observed a single time. This chain uses TRBV7-7 with TRBJ2-7; 12 nucleotides match TRBD2. This CDR3 has 15 residues. The V and J ends lost 6 bases and 3 bases, in that order; junction bases with no gene match: 6. CDR1 SSHAT and CDR2 FNYEAQ come from the germline V gene (reference sequence). The CDR3 region is CASSLAGGRYYEQYF. CDR3 DNA: TGTGCCAGCAGTCTAGCGGGGGGGCGATACTACGAGCAGTACTTC.

The chain employs TRBV10-3 and TRBJ2-1; tentative D call: TRBD1 (6 bases). Germline CDR1 ENHRY, CDR2 SYGVKD. Trimming removed 6 bases from V and 0 bases from J, with 9 bases in between. The CDR3 extends over 14 amino acids. The CDR3 spells CAISDRTSYNEQFF. In nucleotides, the CDR3 is TGTGCCATCAGCGACAGGACCTCCTACAATGAGCAGTTCTTC.

The sample holds a few counts of this clonotype. The J gene is TRBJ2-3, the V gene TRBV2; D uncertain. CDR1 is SNHLY, CDR2 FYNNEI, per germline. The V gene lost 1 base and the J gene lost 6 bases, with 11 bases spanning the gap. There are 14 residues in the CDR3. In nucleotides, the CDR3 is TGTGCCAGCAGTGAAGTCAACGAGCAGGATACGCAGTATTTT. Amino acid sequence: CASSEVNEQDTQYF.

This clonotype was detected many times. The rearrangement uses TRBV20-1 and TRBJ2-4; a weak D match, TRBD1 (5 bases). Germline CDR1 is DFQATT and CDR2 is SNEGSKA (reference sequence). The V end lost 5 bases, the J end lost 0 bases, and 17 bases lay between the germline ends. The CDR3 has 16 residues. CDR3 coding DNA: TGCAGTGCTCAGGGAAGGGTCCGTCTAGCCAAAAACATTCAGTACTTC. Amino acids: CSAQGRVRLAKNIQYF.

This sequence joins TRBV2 and TRBJ2-7, with TRBD1 identical over 9 bases. Looked up from germline, CDR1 is SNHLY and CDR2 is FYNNEI. CDR3 length: 13 residues. The V segment lost 6 bases and the J segment 2 bases; nucleotides outside the gene matches: 2. CDR3 coding DNA: TGTGCCAGCAGGGGACAGGGAACCTACGAGCAGTACTTC. Translation gives CASRGQGTYEQYF.

This clonotype was observed at least ten times. The chain is built from TRBV5-8 and TRBJ2-1; weak D call: TRBD1 (8 bases). Trimming took 7 bases from V and 8 from J, leaving 19 bases between them. The germline V gene encodes CDR1 SGHTS and CDR2 YDEGEE. CDR3 length equals 14 residues. CDR3 coding DNA: TGTGCCAGCCCTGGCTACAGGGGGGGGCATGAGCAGTTCTTC. This sequence encodes CASPGYRGGHEQFF.

Concerning this clonotype: A read error is possible here, since a much larger clone lies one base away. Here the CDR3 DNA reads TGTGCCAGCAGCTGGGTACAGGGAAATTCACCCCTCCACTTT. It specifies CASSWVQGNSPLHF. The chain is built from TRBV7-2 and TRBJ1-6; TRBD1 might be the D (6 bases). Germline lookup yields CDR1 SGHTA and CDR2 FQGNSA. With 4 bases removed from V and 7 bases from J, the gap between germline ends came to 11 bases. The CDR3 is made up of 14 amino acids.

This clonotype was recorded only once. The genes are TRBV2 and TRBJ2-5, with 7 bases that match TRBD2. The germline V gene has CDR1 SNHLY and CDR2 FYNNEI. V was clipped by 6 bases and J by 2 bases; unmatched bases: 6. This CDR3 region has 14 residues. CDR3 protein: CASSAGEQQETQYF. In DNA, the CDR3 is TGTGCCAGCAGCGCGGGGGAGCAACAAGAGACCCAGTACTTC.